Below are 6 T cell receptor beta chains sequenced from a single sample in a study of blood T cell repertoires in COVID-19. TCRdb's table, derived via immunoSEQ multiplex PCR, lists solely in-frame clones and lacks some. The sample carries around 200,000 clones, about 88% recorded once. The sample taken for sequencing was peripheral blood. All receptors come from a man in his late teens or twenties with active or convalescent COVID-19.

The CDR3 spells CAGGRTGQPQHF. The DNA of the CDR3 is TGTGCCGGGGGACGGACAGGACAGCCCCAGCATTTT. The genes are TRBV19 and TRBJ1-5; TRBD1 agrees at 7 bases. Trimming at V came to 11 bases and at J to 7 bases, leaving 8 bases not matched to a gene. This CDR3 region has 12 residues. The germline V gene has CDR1 LNHDA and CDR2 SQIVND (reference sequence).

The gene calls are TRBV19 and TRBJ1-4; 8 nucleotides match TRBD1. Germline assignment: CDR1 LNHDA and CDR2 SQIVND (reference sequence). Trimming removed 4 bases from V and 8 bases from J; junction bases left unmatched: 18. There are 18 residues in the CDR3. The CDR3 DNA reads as TGTGCCAGTAGTACGTCTCGGGGGACAGGAATCGTTAGCGAAAAACTGTTTTTT. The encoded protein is CASSTSRGTGIVSEKLFF.

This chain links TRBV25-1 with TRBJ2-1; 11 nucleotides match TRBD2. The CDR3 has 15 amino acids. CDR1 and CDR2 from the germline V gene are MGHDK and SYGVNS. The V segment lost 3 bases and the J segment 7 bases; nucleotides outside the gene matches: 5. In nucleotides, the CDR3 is TGTGCCAGCAGTGATCCCACTAGCGGGAGAAATGAGCAGTTCTTC. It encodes CASSDPTSGRNEQFF.

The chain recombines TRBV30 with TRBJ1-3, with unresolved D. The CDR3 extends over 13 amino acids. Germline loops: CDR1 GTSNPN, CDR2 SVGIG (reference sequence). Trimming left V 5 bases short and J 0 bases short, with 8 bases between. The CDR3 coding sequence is TGTGCCTGGCGCGTATTCTCTGGAAACACCATATATTTT. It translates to CAWRVFSGNTIYF.

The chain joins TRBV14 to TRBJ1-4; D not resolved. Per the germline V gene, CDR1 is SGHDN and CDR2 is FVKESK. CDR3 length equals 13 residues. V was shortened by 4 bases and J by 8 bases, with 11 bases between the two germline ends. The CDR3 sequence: CASSRITEEKLFF. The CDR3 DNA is TGTGCCAGCAGCCGAATTACCGAGGAAAAACTGTTTTTT.

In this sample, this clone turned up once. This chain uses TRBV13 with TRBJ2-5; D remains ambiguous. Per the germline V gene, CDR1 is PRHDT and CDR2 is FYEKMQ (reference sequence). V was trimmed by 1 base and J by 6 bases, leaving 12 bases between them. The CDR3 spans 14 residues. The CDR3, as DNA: TGTGCCAGCAGCTTAGAAGTCCAGGATCAGACCCAGTACTTC. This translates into CASSLEVQDQTQYF.